A single sample gave rise to the 32 T cell receptor beta chains below, sequenced in a study of T cell changes during pregnancy in multiple sclerosis. The table came from immunoSEQ multiplex PCR; TCRdb's copy has only in-frame clones and leaves some out. The sample lists approximately 62,000 clones, just over 90% occurring once. Sequenced material: CD8+ T cells from peripheral blood mononuclear cells, taken in the second trimester of pregnancy. These receptor sequences come from a female donor with multiple sclerosis, enrolled in a pregnancy study.

The chain carries TRBV13 and TRBJ2-7, with TRBD1 matching over 10 bases. With 5 bases clipped from V and 1 base from J, the junction kept 11 bases outside the gene matches. The CDR3 is made up of 17 amino acids. Germline CDR1 PRHDT, CDR2 FYEKMQ (reference sequence). DNA of the CDR3: TGTGCCAGCAGCCCGGGACAGGGGCCTCTAATTTCCTACGAGCAGTACTTC. Translated, it gives CASSPGQGPLISYEQYF.

This sequence joins TRBV6-1 and TRBJ1-2, with D maybe TRBD1 (6 bases). The germline V gene encodes CDR1 MNHNS and CDR2 SASEGT. This CDR3 has 13 amino acids. Trimming stripped 6 bases from V and 4 bases from J, with 12 bases between. Written as DNA, the CDR3 is TGTGCCAGCAGCGACACAGGGTTCTATGGCTACACCTTC. Translating gives CASSDTGFYGYTF.

This clone has only one observation. V is TRBV2 and J is TRBJ1-2, with D unclear. V lost 8 bases and J 3 bases, leaving 19 bases between the germline ends. Germline assignment: CDR1 SNHLY and CDR2 FYNNEI. This CDR3 has 15 residues. CDR3 coding DNA: TGTGCCAGCGGAGGTGTCCCCGGAAGGGACTATGGCTACACCTTC. It is translated as CASGGVPGRDYGYTF.

This chain links TRBV5-8 with TRBJ1-5; perhaps TRBD1 as D (6 bases). V was shortened by 2 bases and J by 3 bases, with 9 bases between the two germline ends. CDR1 is SGHTS and CDR2 is YDEGEE in the germline V gene. The CDR3 covers 14 residues. In nucleotides, the CDR3 is TGTGCCAGCAGCTTCAGACAGGACAATCAGCCCCAGCATTTT. The encoded protein is CASSFRQDNQPQHF.

The chain links TRBV28 to TRBJ1-2, with TRBD1 matching over 9 bases. The ends lost 6 bases at V and 4 bases at J; junction bases unmatched: 6. Germline V CDR1 and CDR2: MDHEN, SYDVKM. CDR3 size: 14 residues. The CDR3 spells CASRPGQGPYGYTF. CDR3 sequence (DNA): TGTGCCAGCAGGCCGGGACAGGGACCCTATGGCTACACCTTC.

The J gene is TRBJ2-2, the V gene TRBV11-2; possibly TRBD2 for D (6 bases). V gave up 0 bases and J gave up 5 bases, with 13 bases separating them. Germline V gene data show CDR1 as SGHAT and CDR2 as FQNNGV. The CDR3 has 16 amino acids. CDR3 region: CASSLDGGYLTGELFF. The DNA of the CDR3 is TGTGCCAGCAGCTTAGATGGGGGGTACCTTACCGGGGAGCTGTTTTTT.

This sequence joins TRBV9 and TRBJ2-7; tentative D call: TRBD1 (6 bases). The V gene's germline CDR1 is SGDLS and CDR2 YYNGEE. Trimming took off 7 bases at V and 0 bases at J, with 11 bases between the two ends. CDR3 length: 13 amino acids. CDR3 loop: CASSGQNSYEQYF. The CDR3 coding sequence is TGTGCCAGCTCTGGACAGAACTCCTACGAGCAGTACTTC.

The chain uses TRBV14 and TRBJ1-1, with 10 bases lining up with TRBD1. V dropped 3 bases and J dropped 0; count of bases not matched to a gene: 1. This CDR3 is built from 15 residues. Germline assignment: CDR1 SGHDN and CDR2 FVKESK. CDR3 nucleotide sequence: TGTGCCAGCAGCCAGGGACAGGGGATGAACACTGAAGCTTTCTTT. Translating it yields CASSQGQGMNTEAFF.

In DNA, the CDR3 is TGTGCCAGTAGTATCCAGCGGGAGTTTGCAGATACGCAGTATTTT. It codes for CASSIQREFADTQYF. The rearrangement links TRBV19 to TRBJ2-3; 8 positions match TRBD2. This CDR3 spans 15 amino acids. V lost 3 bases and J lost 4; bases outside the gene matches: 6. Looked up from germline, CDR1 is LNHDA and CDR2 is SQIVND (reference sequence).

The V and J genes are TRBV19 and TRBJ1-1; 7 bases map to TRBD1. The V and J ends lost 5 bases and 4 bases, in that order; junction bases with no gene match: 10. CDR3 length: 15 amino acids. The germline gives CDR1 LNHDA, CDR2 SQIVND (reference sequence). CDR3 in amino acids: CASSGKEGAVTEAFF. The CDR3 DNA reads TGTGCCAGTAGTGGCAAGGAGGGGGCGGTCACTGAAGCTTTCTTT.

V usage is TRBV6-4 and J usage is TRBJ2-2; a weak D match, TRBD1 (6 bases). The V gene lost 1 base and the J gene lost 6 bases, with 15 bases spanning the gap. The CDR3 extends over 16 amino acids. Germline CDR1 is MRHNA and CDR2 is SNTAGT. CDR3 sequence (DNA): TGTGCCAGCAGTGACTACGAGTGGGGGCGAGCCGGGGAGCTGTTTTTT. This gives the protein CASSDYEWGRAGELFF.

The rearrangement uses TRBV4-2 and TRBJ1-2; 7 bases align to TRBD1. The CDR3 contains 16 residues. CDR1 and CDR2 (germline): LGHNA, YNFKEQ. Trimming cost V 3 bases and J 6 bases; bases outside gene matches: 13. The CDR3 region has the DNA TGTGCCAGCAGCCAGAGTTATTCGACAGGGATAGATGGCTACACCTTC. It encodes CASSQSYSTGIDGYTF.

The rearrangement uses TRBV29-1 and TRBJ1-2, with TRBD1 matching over 9 bases. The germline CDR1 and CDR2 sequences are SQVTM and ANQGSEA. Trimming at V came to 0 bases and at J to 4 bases, leaving 6 bases not matched to a gene. The length of the CDR3 is 15 residues. The DNA for the CDR3 is TGCAGCGTTGAAGATGGGGACAGGGTCCTCTATGGCTACACCTTC. This translates into CSVEDGDRVLYGYTF. The entire variable domain, with the rest obtained from reference TRBV29-1 and TRBJ1-2, is as follows: SAVISQKPSRDICQRGTSLTIQCQVDSQVTMMFWYRQQPGQSLTLIATANQGSEATYESGFVIDKFPISRPNLTFSTLTVSNMSPEDSSIYLCSVEDGDRVLYGYTFGSGTRLTVV.

V is TRBV7-6 and J is TRBJ2-7, with D tentatively TRBD1 (6 bases). CDR3 length: 14 amino acids. The V and J ends lost 2 bases and 2 bases respectively, with 10 bases between them. The germline V gene has CDR1 SGHVS and CDR2 FNYEAQ. CDR3 loop: CASSLRQVPYEQYF. The CDR3 DNA reads as TGTGCCAGCAGCTTAAGACAGGTCCCCTACGAGCAGTACTTC.

The chain employs TRBV28 and TRBJ1-1, with 9 positions matching TRBD1. V dropped 6 bases and J dropped 5; count of bases not matched to a gene: 7. Germline lookup yields CDR1 MDHEN and CDR2 SYDVKM. The CDR3 loop spans 14 amino acids. The CDR3 DNA is TGTGCCAGCAGCCCGGGACAGGGTTGGACTGAAGCTTTCTTT. Its protein product is CASSPGQGWTEAFF.

The V and J genes are TRBV7-9 and TRBJ1-2; TRBD1 is a possible D gene (5 bases). Germline V gene lookup returns CDR1 SEHNR and CDR2 FQNEAQ (reference sequence). The CDR3 contains 15 residues. V lost 5 bases to trimming and J lost 13 bases, with 26 bases between them. CDR3 loop: CASSDSGTLEGGFTF. Here the CDR3 DNA reads TGTGCCAGCAGCGATTCCGGGACTCTGGAAGGTGGGTTCACCTTC.

This chain connects TRBV30 to TRBJ2-2, with a possible D match to TRBD2 (5 bases). The germline CDR1 and CDR2 sequences are GTSNPN and SVGIG (reference sequence). The CDR3 covers 14 residues. Trimming shortened V by 0 bases and J by 5 bases, and 10 bases separated the two germline ends. CDR3 DNA: TGTGCCTGGAGTGTAGAACGGACTACCGGGGAGCTGTTTTTT. It codes for CAWSVERTTGELFF.

This clone came up once. The J gene is TRBJ1-4, the V gene TRBV4-1, with TRBD1 as a possible D gene (6 bases). The germline gives CDR1 MGHRA, CDR2 YSYEKL. CDR3 length: 16 amino acids. The ends were cut back, 4 bases at V and 6 bases at J, with 18 bases in the middle. In DNA form, the CDR3 reads TGCGCCAGCAGCCTTTATCCAGGGGTTCTCGATGAAAAACTGTTTTTT. Translating it yields CASSLYPGVLDEKLFF.

V is TRBV19 and J is TRBJ2-7; no definite D call. Between the trimmed V and J ends, which lost 3 bases and 0 bases, there was a span of 12 bases. CDR1 and CDR2 (germline): LNHDA, SQIVND (reference sequence). This CDR3 is built from 15 residues. CDR3 protein: CASSMGPEDSYEQYF. CDR3 bases: TGTGCCAGTAGTATGGGTCCTGAGGACTCCTACGAGCAGTACTTC.

This rearrangement joins TRBV5-4 to TRBJ1-1; D uncertain. There are 15 residues in the CDR3. The germline V gene encodes CDR1 SGHNT and CDR2 YYREEE (reference sequence). Trimming left V 1 base short and J 1 base short, with 11 bases between. The CDR3 DNA sequence: TGTGCCAGCAGCTTGTCTCGAGGAGGGAACACTGAAGCTTTCTTT. It encodes CASSLSRGGNTEAFF.

The genes are TRBV28 and TRBJ2-7; no clear D. Trimming pared 4 bases from V and 2 bases from J, leaving 12 bases between. This CDR3 contains 14 residues. Germline values: CDR1 MDHEN, CDR2 SYDVKM. As DNA, the CDR3 is TGTGCCAGCAGTTCCTCCCCGGAGACCTACGAGCAGTACTTC. Translated, it gives CASSSSPETYEQYF.

This rearrangement joins TRBV4-1 to TRBJ2-3, with D perhaps matching TRBD2 (6 bases). Germline values: CDR1 MGHRA, CDR2 YSYEKL. Deletions cut 0 bases from V and 4 bases from J, with 14 bases between. The CDR3 runs 16 residues. CDR3 nucleotides: TGCGCCAGCAGCCAAGAGCGGCTCGGAGGGGCAGATACGCAGTATTTT. This encodes CASSQERLGGADTQYF.

The CDR3 sequence is CATSRESGGEQFF. CDR3 nucleotide sequence: TGTGCCACCAGCAGAGAGTCGGGGGGTGAGCAGTTCTTC. The chain uses TRBV15 and TRBJ2-1; 7 bases align to TRBD2. The V gene's germline CDR1 is LNHNV and CDR2 YYDKDF (reference sequence). This CDR3 comprises 13 residues. V shed 0 bases, J shed 9 bases, and the junction held 2 bases outside the gene matches.

The chain is built from TRBV7-9 and TRBJ1-3; D gene unclear. The CDR3 loop spans 15 amino acids. V was cut by 0 bases and J by 1 base, with 7 bases left in between. Looked up from germline, CDR1 is SEHNR and CDR2 is FQNEAQ (reference sequence). The CDR3 sequence: CASSLAEVSGNTIYF. Here the CDR3 DNA reads TGTGCCAGCAGCTTAGCGGAGGTGTCTGGAAACACCATATATTTT.

The CDR3 nucleotides read TGTGCCAGCAGTGAGAGGACAGGGTCCCACTATGGCTACACCTTC. Amino acid sequence: CASSERTGSHYGYTF. The chain is built from TRBV2 and TRBJ1-2; TRBD1 matches 8 bases. Germline V gene sequence: CDR1 SNHLY, CDR2 FYNNEI. V lost 3 bases, J lost 3 bases, and 6 bases stayed unmatched. This CDR3 has 15 amino acids.

The gene calls are TRBV6-6 and TRBJ1-2, with 8 bases identical to TRBD1. The CDR3 totals 14 residues. CDR1 and CDR2 (germline): MNHNY, SVGAGI (reference sequence). V trimming: 2 bases; J trimming: 4 bases; junction bases outside the gene matches: 3. This CDR3 reads CASSYVDRAYGYTF. CDR3 DNA sequence: TGTGCCAGCAGTTACGTGGACAGGGCCTATGGCTACACCTTC.

CDR3 in DNA: TGTGCCAGTAGTATTGTGGCAGGGGGGAACACTGAAGCTTTCTTT. It codes for CASSIVAGGNTEAFF. The chain uses TRBV19 and TRBJ1-1, with 7 bases fitting TRBD1. The V gene's germline CDR1 is LNHDA and CDR2 SQIVND (reference sequence). The CDR3 has 15 amino acids. Trimming at V came to 3 bases and at J to 1 base, leaving 5 bases not matched to a gene.

The chain uses TRBV2 and TRBJ1-5, with TRBD1 matching 10 bases. J was trimmed by 4 bases and V by 7 bases; bases with no gene match: 19. Germline loops: CDR1 SNHLY, CDR2 FYNNEI. The CDR3 loop spans 19 amino acids. The CDR3, as DNA: TGTGCCAGCAACCCCCGGTGGTCGGACCGGGACAGGGGAAATCAGCCCCAGCATTTT. Protein product: CASNPRWSDRDRGNQPQHF.

This clone was observed a single time. The chain combines TRBV4-3 with TRBJ1-2; TRBD1 might be the D (6 bases). The CDR3 spans 16 residues. Per the germline V gene, CDR1 is LGHNA and CDR2 is YSLEER. Trimming removed 0 bases at V and 5 bases at J, with 16 bases between. The DNA of the CDR3 is TGCGCCAGCAGCCAAGAAAGCCCAGGGGCCCCATATGGCTACACCTTC. This encodes CASSQESPGAPYGYTF.

This chain joins TRBV7-9 and TRBJ2-7; perhaps TRBD2 as D (6 bases). Germline assignment: CDR1 SEHNR and CDR2 FQNEAQ (reference sequence). The CDR3 sequence is 15 residues long. With 5 bases removed from V and 7 bases from J, the gap between germline ends came to 21 bases. Here the CDR3 reads CASSPGGIKPREQYF. In DNA, the CDR3 is TGTGCCAGCAGCCCCGGCGGGATCAAACCAAGGGAGCAGTACTTC.

Details on this clone: A junction end diverges from the germline sequence, so it may reflect a read error. The chain links TRBV6-5 to TRBJ2-7, with TRBD2 matching 9 bases. Looked up from germline, CDR1 is MNHEY and CDR2 is SVGAGI. This CDR3 has 16 residues. The CDR3 bases are TGTGCCAGCAGTTACTCGATGCTAGCGGGGCAGCATGAGGACTTCTTC. The encoded protein is CASSYSMLAGQHEDFF.

CDR3 in amino acids: CASSLRGLAELPDTQYF. CDR3 coding DNA: TGCGCCAGCAGCCTCCGGGGACTAGCCGAACTCCCAGATACGCAGTATTTT. V and J are TRBV4-3 and TRBJ2-3; 9 bases map to TRBD2. This CDR3 contains 17 residues. V trimming: 4 bases; J trimming: 4 bases; junction bases outside the gene matches: 12. Germline V gives CDR1 LGHNA, CDR2 YSLEER.